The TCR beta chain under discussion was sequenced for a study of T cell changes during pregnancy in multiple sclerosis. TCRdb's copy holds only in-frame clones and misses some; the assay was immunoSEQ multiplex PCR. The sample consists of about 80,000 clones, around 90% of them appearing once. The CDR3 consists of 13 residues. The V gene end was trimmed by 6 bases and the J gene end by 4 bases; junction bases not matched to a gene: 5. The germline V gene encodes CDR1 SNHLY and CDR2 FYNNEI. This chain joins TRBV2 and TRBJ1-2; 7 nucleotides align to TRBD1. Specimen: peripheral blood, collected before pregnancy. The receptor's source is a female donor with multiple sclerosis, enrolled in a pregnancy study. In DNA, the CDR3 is TGTGCCAGCAGGCAGGGGGAAATCTATGGCTACACCTTC. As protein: CASRQGEIYGYTF.